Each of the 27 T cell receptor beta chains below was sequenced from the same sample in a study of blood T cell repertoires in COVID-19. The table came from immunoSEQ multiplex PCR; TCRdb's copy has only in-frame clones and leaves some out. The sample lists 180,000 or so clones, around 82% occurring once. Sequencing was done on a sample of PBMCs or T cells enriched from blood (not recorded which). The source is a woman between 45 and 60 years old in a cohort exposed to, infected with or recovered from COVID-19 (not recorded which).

The CDR3 bases are TGTGCCAGCAGCCAGCCGGGACAGGGTCGCACAGATACGCAGTATTTT. Translated: CASSQPGQGRTDTQYF. This chain joins TRBV3-1 (or the pseudogene TRBV3-2) and TRBJ2-3, with 9 bases aligning to TRBD1. Germline loops: CDR1 LGHDT, CDR2 YNNKEL (reference sequence). This CDR3 is built from 16 residues. The junction had 5 bases not matched to a gene; V was cut back by 3 bases and J by 1 base.

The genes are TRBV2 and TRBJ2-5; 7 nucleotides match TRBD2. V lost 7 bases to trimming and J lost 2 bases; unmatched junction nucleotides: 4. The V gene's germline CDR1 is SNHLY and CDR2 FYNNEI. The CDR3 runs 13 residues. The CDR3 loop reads CASTRTRQETQYF. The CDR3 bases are TGTGCCAGCACTCGGACTAGACAAGAGACCCAGTACTTC.

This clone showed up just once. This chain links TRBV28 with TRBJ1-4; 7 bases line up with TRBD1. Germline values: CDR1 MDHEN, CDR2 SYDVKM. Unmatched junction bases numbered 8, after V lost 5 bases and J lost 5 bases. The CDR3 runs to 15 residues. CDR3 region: CASSLRDSLNEKLFF. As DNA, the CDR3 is TGTGCCAGCAGTCTCCGGGACAGCCTCAATGAAAAACTGTTTTTT.

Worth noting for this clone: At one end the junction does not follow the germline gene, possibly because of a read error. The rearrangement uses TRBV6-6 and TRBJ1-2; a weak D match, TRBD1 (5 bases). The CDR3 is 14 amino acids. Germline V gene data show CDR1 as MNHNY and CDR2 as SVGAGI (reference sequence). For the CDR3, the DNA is TGTGCCAGCAATTACTACGGGGGGGAGGATGGCTACACCTTC. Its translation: CASNYYGGEDGYTF.

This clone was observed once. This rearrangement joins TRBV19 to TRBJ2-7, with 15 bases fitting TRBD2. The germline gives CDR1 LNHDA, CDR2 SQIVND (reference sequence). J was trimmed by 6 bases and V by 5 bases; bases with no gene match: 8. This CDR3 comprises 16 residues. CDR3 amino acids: CASSLAGTSGRSEQYF. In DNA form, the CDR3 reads TGTGCCAGTAGTCTCGCCGGGACTAGCGGGAGGTCCGAGCAGTACTTC.

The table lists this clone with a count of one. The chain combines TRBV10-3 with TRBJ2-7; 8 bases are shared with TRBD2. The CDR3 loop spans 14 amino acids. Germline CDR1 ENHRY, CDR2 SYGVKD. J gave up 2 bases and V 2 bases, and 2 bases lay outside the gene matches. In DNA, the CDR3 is TGTGCCATCAGTGAGGCTAGCGGGCCCTACGAGCAGTACTTC. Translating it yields CAISEASGPYEQYF.

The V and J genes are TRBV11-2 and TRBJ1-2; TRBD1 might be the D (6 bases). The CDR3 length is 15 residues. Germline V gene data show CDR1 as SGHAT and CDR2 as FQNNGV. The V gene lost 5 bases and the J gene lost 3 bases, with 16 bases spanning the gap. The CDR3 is CASSLPGAQDYGYTF. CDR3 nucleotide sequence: TGTGCCAGCAGCCTGCCAGGGGCGCAGGACTATGGCTACACCTTC.

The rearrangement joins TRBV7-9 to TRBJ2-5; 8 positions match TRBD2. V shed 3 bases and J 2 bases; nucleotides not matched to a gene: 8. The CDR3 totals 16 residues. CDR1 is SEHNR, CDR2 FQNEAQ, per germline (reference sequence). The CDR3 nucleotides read TGTGCCAGCAGCTTTTTAAGGGCGGGAGGACAAGAGACCCAGTACTTC. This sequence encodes CASSFLRAGGQETQYF.

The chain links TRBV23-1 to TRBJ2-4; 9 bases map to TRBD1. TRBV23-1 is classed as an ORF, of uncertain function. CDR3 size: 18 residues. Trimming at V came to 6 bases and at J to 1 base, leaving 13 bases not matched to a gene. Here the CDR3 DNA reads TGCGCCAGCAGAAAGACAGGGGGGACGGTTGAGGCCAAAAACATTCAGTACTTC. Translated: CASRKTGGTVEAKNIQYF.

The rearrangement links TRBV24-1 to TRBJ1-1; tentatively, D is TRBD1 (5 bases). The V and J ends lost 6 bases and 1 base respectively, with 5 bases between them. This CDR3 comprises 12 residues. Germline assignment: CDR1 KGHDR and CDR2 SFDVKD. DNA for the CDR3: TGTGCCACCAGTCAGGGGAACACTGAAGCTTTCTTT. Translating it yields CATSQGNTEAFF.

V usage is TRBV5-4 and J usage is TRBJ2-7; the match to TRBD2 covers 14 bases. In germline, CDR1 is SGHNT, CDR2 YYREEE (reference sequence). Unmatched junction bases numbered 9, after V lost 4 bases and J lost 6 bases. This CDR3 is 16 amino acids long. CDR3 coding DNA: TGTGCCAGCAGCGGACTTAGACTAGCGGGAGGGCCCGAGCAGTACTTC. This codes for CASSGLRLAGGPEQYF.

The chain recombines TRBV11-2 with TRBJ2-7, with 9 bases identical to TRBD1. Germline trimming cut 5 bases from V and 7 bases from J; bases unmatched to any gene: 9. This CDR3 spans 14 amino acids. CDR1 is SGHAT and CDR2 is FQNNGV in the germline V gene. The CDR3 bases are TGTGCCAGCAGCGTGGACAGGGGCCCCAGGGAGCAGTACTTC. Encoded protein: CASSVDRGPREQYF.

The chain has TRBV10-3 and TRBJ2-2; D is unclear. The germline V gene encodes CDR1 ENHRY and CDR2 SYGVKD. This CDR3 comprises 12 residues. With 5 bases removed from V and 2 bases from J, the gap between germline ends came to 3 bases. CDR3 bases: TGTGCCATCAGTCAAAACACCGGGGAGCTGTTTTTT. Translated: CAISQNTGELFF.

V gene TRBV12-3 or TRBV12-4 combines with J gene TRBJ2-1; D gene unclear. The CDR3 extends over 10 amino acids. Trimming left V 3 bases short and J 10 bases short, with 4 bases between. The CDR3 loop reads CASSLREQFF. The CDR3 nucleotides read TGTGCCAGCAGTTTGCGGGAGCAGTTCTTC.

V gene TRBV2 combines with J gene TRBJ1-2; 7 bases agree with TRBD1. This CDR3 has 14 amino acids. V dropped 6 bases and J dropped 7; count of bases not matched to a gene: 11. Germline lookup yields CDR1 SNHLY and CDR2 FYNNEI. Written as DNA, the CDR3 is TGTGCCAGCAGCCGCGACAGGGAAGTTCCTGGCTACACCTTC. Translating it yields CASSRDREVPGYTF. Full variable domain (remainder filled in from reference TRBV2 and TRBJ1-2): EPEVTQTPSHQVTQMGQEVILRCVPISNHLYFYWYRQILGQKVEFLVSFYNNEISEKSEIFDDQFSVERPDGSNFTLKIRSTKLEDSAMYFCASSRDREVPGYTFGSGTRLTVV.

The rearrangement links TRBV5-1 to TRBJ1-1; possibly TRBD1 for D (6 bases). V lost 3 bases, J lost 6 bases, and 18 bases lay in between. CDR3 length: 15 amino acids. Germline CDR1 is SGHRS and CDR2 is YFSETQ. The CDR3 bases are TGCGCCAGCAGCTCATCTCAGGGGCAAGAGGCTGAAGCTTTCTTT. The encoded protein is CASSSSQGQEAEAFF.

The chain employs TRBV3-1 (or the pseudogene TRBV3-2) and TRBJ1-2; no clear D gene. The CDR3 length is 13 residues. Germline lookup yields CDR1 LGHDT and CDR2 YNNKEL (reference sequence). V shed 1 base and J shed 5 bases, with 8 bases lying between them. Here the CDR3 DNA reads TGTGCCAGCAGCCAAGTCGTCGGGTATGGCTACACCTTC. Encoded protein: CASSQVVGYGYTF.

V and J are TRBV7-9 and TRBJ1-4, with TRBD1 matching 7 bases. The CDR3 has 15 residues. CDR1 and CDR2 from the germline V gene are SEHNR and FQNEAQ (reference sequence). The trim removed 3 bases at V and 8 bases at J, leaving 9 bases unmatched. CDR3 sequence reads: CASSFGRGVREKLFF. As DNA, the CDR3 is TGTGCCAGCAGCTTCGGCAGGGGGGTTCGAGAAAAACTGTTTTTT.

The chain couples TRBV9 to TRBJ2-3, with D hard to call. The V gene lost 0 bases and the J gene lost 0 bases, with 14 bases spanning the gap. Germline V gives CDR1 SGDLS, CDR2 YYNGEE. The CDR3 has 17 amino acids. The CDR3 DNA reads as TGTGCCAGCAGCGTAGCTCCTTCGAGCCAAAGCACAGATACGCAGTATTTT. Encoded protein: CASSVAPSSQSTDTQYF.

Written as DNA, the CDR3 is TGTGCCAGCAGCGTAGGACCACGGGGGACGGCCGCCCACGAGCAGTACTTC. It translates to CASSVGPRGTAAHEQYF. The chain recombines TRBV9 with TRBJ2-7; maybe TRBD2 (6 bases). This CDR3 has 17 amino acids. CDR1 is SGDLS and CDR2 is YYNGEE in the germline V gene. V was pared by 0 bases and J by 5 bases, with 21 bases between.

In DNA form, the CDR3 reads TGTGCCAGCAGTCCAGGAGCGGGGTCCCTGTACAATGAGCAGTTCTTC. This gives the protein CASSPGAGSLYNEQFF. This chain uses TRBV28 with TRBJ2-1; TRBD2 matches at 7 bases. Germline-derived CDR1 and CDR2 are MDHEN and SYDVKM. This CDR3 spans 16 amino acids. V lost 5 bases, J lost 4 bases, and 11 bases stayed unmatched.

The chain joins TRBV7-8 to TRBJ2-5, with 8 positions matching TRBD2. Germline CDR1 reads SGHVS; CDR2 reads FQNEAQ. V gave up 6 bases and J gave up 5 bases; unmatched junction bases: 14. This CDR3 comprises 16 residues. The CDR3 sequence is CASRPYYGGAGETQYF. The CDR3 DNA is TGTGCCAGCAGACCCTACTACGGGGGGGCCGGGGAGACCCAGTACTTC.

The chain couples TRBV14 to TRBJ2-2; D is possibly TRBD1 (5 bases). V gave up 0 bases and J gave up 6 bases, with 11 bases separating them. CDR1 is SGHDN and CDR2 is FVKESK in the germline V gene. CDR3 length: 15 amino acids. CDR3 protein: CASSQEFRVAGELFF. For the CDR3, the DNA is TGTGCCAGCAGCCAAGAATTCAGGGTTGCCGGGGAGCTGTTTTTT.

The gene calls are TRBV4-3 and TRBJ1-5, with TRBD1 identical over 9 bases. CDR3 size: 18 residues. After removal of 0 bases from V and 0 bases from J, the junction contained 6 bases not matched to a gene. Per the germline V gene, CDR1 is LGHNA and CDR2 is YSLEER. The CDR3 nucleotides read TGCGCCAGCAGCCAAGATCTGAGACAGGGGGATAGCAATCAGCCCCAGCATTTT. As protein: CASSQDLRQGDSNQPQHF.

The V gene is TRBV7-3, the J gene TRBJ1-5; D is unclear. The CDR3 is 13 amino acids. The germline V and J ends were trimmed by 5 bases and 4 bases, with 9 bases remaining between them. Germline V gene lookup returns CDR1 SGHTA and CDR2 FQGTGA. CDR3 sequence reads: CASSPGWNQPQHF. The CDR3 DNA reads TGTGCCAGCAGCCCCGGGTGGAATCAGCCCCAGCATTTT.

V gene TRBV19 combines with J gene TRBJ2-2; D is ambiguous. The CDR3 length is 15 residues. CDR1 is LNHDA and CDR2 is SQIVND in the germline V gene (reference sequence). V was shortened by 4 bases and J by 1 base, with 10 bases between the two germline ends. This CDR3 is CASSTARVNTGELFF. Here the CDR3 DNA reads TGTGCCAGTAGTACCGCCCGGGTGAACACCGGGGAGCTGTTTTTT.

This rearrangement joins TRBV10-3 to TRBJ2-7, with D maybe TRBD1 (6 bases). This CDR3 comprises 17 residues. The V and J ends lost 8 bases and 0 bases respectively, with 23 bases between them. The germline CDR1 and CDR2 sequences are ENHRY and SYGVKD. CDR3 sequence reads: CAIGASAQGTNSYEQYF. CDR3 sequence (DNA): TGTGCCATCGGAGCAAGCGCACAGGGAACAAACTCCTACGAGCAGTACTTC.